The clone carrying this TCR beta chain showed up just once. Its cognate antigen is unknown. This sample was included in a study of long-term antiretroviral therapy in people with HIV. Runs used v3.0 of the immunoSEQ assay and were done at survey level. Repertoires were generated with immunoSEQ multiplex PCR, while TCRdb's copy carries only in-frame clones and drops some. The sample holds 30,000 to 40,000 clones, around four fifths seen once. Study-wide points: Diversity remained lower than transplant donor controls, even though it increased after ART.

The CDR3 sequence is 13 residues long. Germline V lookup: CDR1 LGHNT, CDR2 FRNRAP. V dropped 4 bases and J dropped 7; count of bases not matched to a gene: 4. V usage is TRBV12-5 and J usage is TRBJ2-1; 7 positions match TRBD1. The sequence came from a man aged 18 to 35 with HIV. The material sequenced was unsorted PBMCs, taken 1 year after starting antiretroviral therapy. CDR3 nucleotide sequence: TGTGCTAGTGGTTCGGTACAGGGGAATGAGCAGTTCTTC. It translates to CASGSVQGNEQFF.